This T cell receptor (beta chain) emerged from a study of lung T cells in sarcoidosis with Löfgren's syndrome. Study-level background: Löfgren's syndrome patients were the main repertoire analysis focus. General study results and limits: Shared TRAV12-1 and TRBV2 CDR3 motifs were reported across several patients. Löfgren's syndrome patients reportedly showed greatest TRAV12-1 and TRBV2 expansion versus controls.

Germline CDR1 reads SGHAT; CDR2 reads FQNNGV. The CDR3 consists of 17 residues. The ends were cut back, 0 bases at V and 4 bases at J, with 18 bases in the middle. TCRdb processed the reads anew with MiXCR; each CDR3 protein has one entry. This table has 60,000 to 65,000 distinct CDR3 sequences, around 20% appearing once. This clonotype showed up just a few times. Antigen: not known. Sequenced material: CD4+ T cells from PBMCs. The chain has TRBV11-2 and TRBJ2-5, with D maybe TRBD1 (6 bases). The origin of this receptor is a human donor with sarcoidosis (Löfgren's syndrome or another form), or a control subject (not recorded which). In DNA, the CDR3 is TGTGCCAGCAGCTTAGACCGGGACACCGAATCGGGAGAGACCCAGTACTTC. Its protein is CASSLDRDTESGETQYF.